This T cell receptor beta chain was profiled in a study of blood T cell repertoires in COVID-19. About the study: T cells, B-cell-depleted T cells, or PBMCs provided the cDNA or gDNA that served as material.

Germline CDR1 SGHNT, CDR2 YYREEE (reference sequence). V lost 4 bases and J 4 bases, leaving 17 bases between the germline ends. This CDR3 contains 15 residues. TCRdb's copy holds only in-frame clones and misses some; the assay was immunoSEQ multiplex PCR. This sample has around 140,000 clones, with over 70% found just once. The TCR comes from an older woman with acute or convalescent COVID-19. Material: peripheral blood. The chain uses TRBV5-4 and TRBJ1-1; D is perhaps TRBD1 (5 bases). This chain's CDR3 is CASSSYRVGGTEAFF. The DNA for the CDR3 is TGTGCCAGCAGCAGTTACCGGGTGGGGGGCACTGAAGCTTTCTTT. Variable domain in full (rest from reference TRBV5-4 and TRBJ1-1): ETGVTQSPTHLIKTRGQQVTLRCSSQSGHNTVSWYQQALGQGPQFIFQYYREEENGRGNFPPRFSGLQFPNYSSELNVNALELDDSALYLCASSSYRVGGTEAFFGQGTRLTVV.